The 32 T cell receptor beta chains below were found in one sample sequenced in a study of T cell repertoires in cytomegalovirus infection. Their target antigens are unknown. TCRdb re-called the reads through MiXCR, storing one row per CDR3 protein. The sample lists 60,000 to 85,000 distinct CDR3 sequences, under 25% seen once, with around 79% in the top ten. The specimen was PBMCs, sequenced either directly or after in vitro stimulation (not recorded which). The receptors come from a human donor in good health (CMV status not recorded). Some clones in this sample may be carry-over from other donors' samples.

The V and J genes are TRBV5-4 and TRBJ2-5; the D gene is possibly TRBD1 (6 bases). CDR3 length equals 16 residues. V lost 2 bases and J lost 5, with 19 bases in between. Germline CDR1 SGHNT, CDR2 YYREEE (reference sequence). The chain's CDR3 is CASSFEAGVPRETQYF. The CDR3, as DNA: TGTGCCAGCAGCTTTGAGGCAGGGGTCCCCCGCGAGACCCAGTACTTC.

This clonotype was detected only a few times. The rearrangement uses TRBV5-4 and TRBJ1-1; no definite D call. Per the germline V gene, CDR1 is SGHNT and CDR2 is YYREEE (reference sequence). The CDR3 is 13 residues long. V gave up 5 bases and J gave up 1 base, with 9 bases separating them. CDR3 region: CASRFGRNTEAFF. In nucleotides, the CDR3 is TGTGCCAGCAGATTTGGACGGAACACTGAAGCTTTCTTT. Variable domain in full (rest from reference TRBV5-4 and TRBJ1-1): ETGVTQSPTHLIKTRGQQVTLRCSSQSGHNTVSWYQQALGQGPQFIFQYYREEENGRGNFPPRFSGLQFPNYSSELNVNALELDDSALYLCASRFGRNTEAFFGQGTRLTVV.

This clonotype was counted ten times or more. This chain links TRBV7-2 with TRBJ2-3, with TRBD2 matching over 13 bases. The CDR3 has 16 amino acids. Germline V CDR1 and CDR2: SGHTA, FQGNSA. V shed 7 bases and J 5 bases; nucleotides not matched to a gene: 9. The DNA for the CDR3 is TGTGCCAGCACCTCACTGGGACTAGCGGGATTAGATACGCAGTATTTT. Its protein is CASTSLGLAGLDTQYF.

The V call is TRBV6-1, the J call TRBJ2-4; D is unclear. CDR3 length equals 15 residues. Trimming cost V 7 bases and J 0 bases, with 13 bases left between them. Germline V gene lookup returns CDR1 MNHNS and CDR2 SASEGT. CDR3 amino acids: CASNNDRGAKNIQYF. The CDR3 DNA reads TGTGCCAGCAATAATGACCGAGGAGCCAAAAACATTCAGTACTTC.

This clonotype was picked up many times. V gene TRBV7-2 combines with J gene TRBJ2-3, with 8 positions matching TRBD2. Germline CDR1 and CDR2: SGHTA and FQGNSA. This CDR3 is built from 16 residues. With 1 base clipped from V and 3 bases from J, the junction kept 6 bases outside the gene matches. The CDR3 sequence: CASSLVSTGGTDTQYF. In DNA, the CDR3 is TGTGCCAGCAGCTTAGTGTCAACGGGAGGGACAGATACGCAGTATTTT.

The chain carries TRBV6-2 or TRBV6-3 and TRBJ2-3; D may be TRBD1 (6 bases). This CDR3 is built from 17 residues. V lost 0 bases, J lost 6 bases, and 19 bases lay in between. Looked up from germline, CDR1 is MNHEY and CDR2 is SVGEGT. The CDR3 spells CASSYSPRQVDLDTQYF. CDR3 sequence (DNA): TGTGCCAGCAGTTACTCCCCCCGACAGGTTGATTTGGATACGCAGTATTTT.

This clonotype was seen at least ten times. V usage is TRBV7-9 and J usage is TRBJ2-2, with unresolved D. Trimming shortened V by 1 base and J by 1 base, and 4 bases separated the two germline ends. The germline V gene has CDR1 SEHNR and CDR2 FQNEAQ (reference sequence). CDR3 length: 14 amino acids. CDR3 in amino acids: CASSLERNTGELFF. CDR3 nucleotide sequence: TGTGCCAGCAGCTTAGAGCGGAACACCGGGGAGCTGTTTTTT.

In its sample, this clonotype was seen many times. The gene calls are TRBV7-2 and TRBJ2-2; D remains ambiguous. From germline, CDR1 is SGHTA and CDR2 FQGNSA. The V gene lost 5 bases and the J gene lost 1 base, with 11 bases spanning the gap. This CDR3 region has 15 residues. The DNA of the CDR3 is TGTGCCAGCAGCCGCTTTGGCGGGAACACCGGGGAGCTGTTTTTT. Translation gives CASSRFGGNTGELFF.

In this sample, this clonotype turned up once. The CDR3 loop reads CASSQTSGSMGYEQYF. The CDR3, as DNA: TGTGCCAGCAGCCAGACTAGCGGGAGCATGGGCTACGAGCAGTACTTC. The chain joins TRBV7-2 to TRBJ2-7, with 12 bases identical to TRBD2. This CDR3 has 16 amino acids. Germline V CDR1 and CDR2: SGHTA, FQGNSA. Losses at the gene ends were 5 bases for V and 3 bases for J; bases not matched to a gene: 8.

The rearrangement uses TRBV7-6 and TRBJ2-2, with 16 bases fitting TRBD2. CDR1 is SGHVS, CDR2 FNYEAQ, per germline. This CDR3 spans 17 amino acids. The J segment lost 6 bases and the V segment lost 4 bases, leaving 5 bases of the junction unmatched. The CDR3 nucleotides read TGTGCCAGCAGCTCGGGGACTAGCGGGAGGGTGCCCGGGGAGCTGTTTTTT. It encodes CASSSGTSGRVPGELFF.

This clonotype has a handful of counts. The gene calls are TRBV12-3 or TRBV12-4 and TRBJ2-5, with 11 bases fitting TRBD1. The CDR3 has 15 amino acids. V lost 8 bases and J lost 4; bases outside the gene matches: 9. CDR3 in DNA: TGTGCCAGCGCTCAAGGGACAGGGGGTAGAGAGACCCAGTACTTC. Protein sequence: CASAQGTGGRETQYF.

This sequence joins TRBV7-2 and TRBJ2-5; D could derive from TRBD1 or TRBD2 (7 bases each). Per germline, CDR1 SGHTA and CDR2 FQGNSA. The CDR3 is made up of 15 amino acids. Trimming stripped 1 base from V and 5 bases from J, with 14 bases between. CDR3 DNA: TGTGCCAGCAGCTTAGAGCCGCAGGGGGGGGAGACCCAGTACTTC. It specifies CASSLEPQGGETQYF.

This clonotype has a handful of counts. The V call is TRBV27, the J call TRBJ2-7, with 9 bases lining up with TRBD1. Germline values: CDR1 MNHEY, CDR2 SMNVEV (reference sequence). Germline trimming cut 0 bases from V and 6 bases from J; bases unmatched to any gene: 3. This CDR3 spans 14 amino acids. The CDR3 DNA reads as TGTGCCAGCAGTTTATCGAACAGGGGGCGCGAGCAGTACGTC. It is translated as CASSLSNRGREQYV.

This clonotype has just a few counts. This chain uses TRBV18 with TRBJ2-1; no firm D call. The CDR3 runs 16 residues. The germline V and J ends were trimmed by 2 bases and 6 bases, with 17 bases remaining between them. Germline assignment: CDR1 KGHSH and CDR2 LQKENI. The CDR3 region has the DNA TGTGCCAGCTCACCAGGCAATAGACTCGCCGGCAATGAGCAGTTCTTC. The encoded protein is CASSPGNRLAGNEQFF.

The rearrangement links TRBV5-8 to TRBJ1-2; D might be TRBD1 (5 bases). The CDR3 covers 13 residues. Trimming took off 4 bases at V and 0 bases at J, with 7 bases between the two ends. Germline V gene lookup returns CDR1 SGHTS and CDR2 YDEGEE. CDR3 sequence reads: CASSGAPNYGYTF. CDR3 sequence (DNA): TGTGCCAGCAGCGGGGCTCCTAACTATGGCTACACCTTC.

The chain has TRBV24-1 and TRBJ1-1; 7 nucleotides agree with TRBD1. Germline V lookup: CDR1 KGHDR, CDR2 SFDVKD. The V and J ends lost 9 bases and 7 bases, in that order; junction bases with no gene match: 10. The CDR3 is made up of 13 amino acids. CDR3 sequence (DNA): TGTGCCACCCAGGGGGGGGGGGCTGGTGAAGCTTTCTTT. Residues: CATQGGGAGEAFF.

This clonotype was counted ten times or more. The rearrangement uses TRBV27 and TRBJ2-1; 8 bases are shared with TRBD2. The CDR3 is made up of 15 amino acids. Germline loops: CDR1 MNHEY, CDR2 SMNVEV (reference sequence). The V and J ends lost 3 bases and 7 bases, in that order; junction bases with no gene match: 8. This CDR3 is CASSLSGTSANEQFF. The CDR3 bases are TGTGCCAGCAGTTTGAGCGGGACTAGTGCAAATGAGCAGTTCTTC.

This clonotype was found many times. The chain employs TRBV27 and TRBJ2-6; D unclear. The germline CDR1 and CDR2 sequences are MNHEY and SMNVEV (reference sequence). The CDR3 runs 14 residues. V gave up 7 bases and J gave up 0 bases, with 7 bases separating them. The CDR3 nucleotides read TGTGCCAGCACTCGGAACTCTGGGGCCAACGTCCTGACTTTC. Translation: CASTRNSGANVLTF.

In this sample, this clonotype turned up many times. This rearrangement joins TRBV28 to TRBJ1-1, with TRBD1 as a possible D gene (5 bases). Looked up from germline, CDR1 is MDHEN and CDR2 is SYDVKM. This CDR3 has 14 amino acids. The ends were cut back, 4 bases at V and 1 base at J, with 10 bases in the middle. The CDR3 bases are TGTGCCAGCAGTTCGGGACCGACGAACACTGAAGCTTTCTTT. Translating gives CASSSGPTNTEAFF.

The chain recombines TRBV12-3 or TRBV12-4 with TRBJ2-5, with D perhaps TRBD1 (6 bases). Between the trimmed V and J ends, which lost 7 bases and 7 bases, there was a span of 16 bases. CDR3 size: 13 residues. In DNA, the CDR3 is TGTGCCAGCACCCAGGGGCCTGGGGGGACCCAGTACTTC. Its protein product is CASTQGPGGTQYF.

The chain is built from TRBV10-3 and TRBJ2-3; 7 bases are a match to TRBD2. The germline V gene has CDR1 ENHRY and CDR2 SYGVKD. The length of the CDR3 is 17 residues. J was trimmed by 0 bases and V by 3 bases; bases with no gene match: 9. Here the CDR3 reads CAISDQGFSGSTDTQYF. In nucleotides, the CDR3 is TGTGCCATCAGTGACCAAGGATTTAGCGGGAGCACAGATACGCAGTATTTT.

This clonotype turned up a few times. The gene calls are TRBV10-3 and TRBJ1-1; a weak D match, TRBD1 (5 bases). The CDR3 totals 13 residues. Germline CDR1 and CDR2: ENHRY and SYGVKD. With 9 bases removed from V and 4 bases from J, the gap between germline ends came to 15 bases. CDR3 sequence: CAIGSGGGTEAFF. The CDR3, as DNA: TGTGCCATAGGTTCGGGGGGAGGCACTGAAGCTTTCTTT.

This clonotype was picked up a small number of times. The chain joins TRBV19 to TRBJ1-2; the D is unclear. The CDR3 runs 11 residues. The V end lost 7 bases, the J end lost 5 bases, and 8 bases lay between the germline ends. The germline CDR1 and CDR2 sequences are LNHDA and SQIVND (reference sequence). CDR3 DNA sequence: TGTGCCAGTACCGGGGTATATGGCTACACCTTC. It encodes CASTGVYGYTF. Together with reference TRBV19 and TRBJ1-2, the CDR3 gives the full variable domain: DGGITQSPKYLFRKEGQNVTLSCEQNLNHDAMYWYRQDPGQGLRLIYYSQIVNDFQKGDIAEGYSVSREKKESFPLTVTSAQKNPTAFYLCASTGVYGYTFGSGTRLTVV.

The chain combines TRBV7-2 with TRBJ1-6; 7 bases line up with TRBD1. Trimming at V came to 1 base and at J to 9 bases, leaving 3 bases not matched to a gene. The CDR3 is 14 residues long. From germline, CDR1 is SGHTA and CDR2 FQGNSA. CDR3 sequence: CASSLDQGGSPLHF. The CDR3, as DNA: TGTGCCAGCAGCTTAGACCAGGGGGGTTCACCCCTCCACTTT.

This clonotype came up many times. V and J are TRBV7-2 and TRBJ2-1; 8 nucleotides agree with TRBD1. V trimming: 6 bases; J trimming: 4 bases; junction bases outside the gene matches: 5. The CDR3 covers 14 residues. In germline, CDR1 is SGHTA, CDR2 FQGNSA. As DNA, the CDR3 is TGTGCCAGCAGGACCGGGACAGGATACAATGAGCAGTTCTTC. Protein sequence: CASRTGTGYNEQFF.

This rearrangement joins TRBV29-1 to TRBJ2-1; 9 nucleotides line up with TRBD1. This CDR3 has 14 amino acids. Germline V gene sequence: CDR1 SQVTM, CDR2 ANQGSEA. V lost 4 bases, J lost 4 bases, and 5 bases stayed unmatched. The CDR3 DNA follows: TGCAGCGTTGCGACCGGGACAGGGTACAATGAGCAGTTCTTC. Translation: CSVATGTGYNEQFF.

The chain employs TRBV5-4 and TRBJ2-3; the D is unclear. The CDR3 has 13 residues. Germline lookup yields CDR1 SGHNT and CDR2 YYREEE (reference sequence). With 1 base removed from V and 4 bases from J, the gap between germline ends came to 7 bases. In DNA form, the CDR3 reads TGTGCCAGCAGCTTGAGTGGCGCAGATACGCAGTATTTT. Translated, it gives CASSLSGADTQYF.

The chain has TRBV9 and TRBJ2-5; 9 bases line up with TRBD2. Germline lookup yields CDR1 SGDLS and CDR2 YYNGEE. After removal of 3 bases from V and 4 bases from J, the junction contained 10 bases not matched to a gene. The CDR3 totals 16 residues. The DNA for the CDR3 is TGTGCCAGCAGCGGGGGGTCTAGCGGGATTTTAGAGACCCAGTACTTC. Protein sequence: CASSGGSSGILETQYF.

The sample holds one count of this clonotype. The chain carries TRBV29-1 and TRBJ2-7; 9 bases fit TRBD1. With 8 bases clipped from V and 3 bases from J, the junction kept 5 bases outside the gene matches. The CDR3 has 12 amino acids. CDR1 is SQVTM, CDR2 ANQGSEA, per germline. The CDR3 DNA follows: TGCAGCACCGGGACAGGGAACTACGAGCAGTACTTC. It specifies CSTGTGNYEQYF.

This clonotype has ten or more counts. This chain joins TRBV7-2 and TRBJ1-1, with 9 nucleotides matching TRBD1. The V gene end was trimmed by 3 bases and the J gene end by 6 bases; junction bases not matched to a gene: 8. CDR3 length equals 15 residues. The germline CDR1 and CDR2 sequences are SGHTA and FQGNSA. The CDR3: CASSFSGTGLAEAFF. CDR3 nucleotide sequence: TGTGCCAGCAGCTTCTCCGGGACAGGGTTGGCTGAAGCTTTCTTT.

There are many counts of this clonotype. The chain joins TRBV2 to TRBJ2-3, with D possibly TRBD2 on 5 matching bases. The V end lost 4 bases, the J end lost 1 base, and 9 bases lay between the germline ends. The CDR3 runs 14 residues. In germline, CDR1 is SNHLY, CDR2 FYNNEI. The CDR3 nucleotides read TGTGCCAGCAGTGTGGAAGCGGGCACAGATACGCAGTATTTT. Amino acid sequence: CASSVEAGTDTQYF.

This clonotype was detected many times. V and J are TRBV7-9 and TRBJ2-7; D remains unclear. V was clipped by 0 bases and J by 2 bases, with 5 bases between them. Germline V CDR1 and CDR2: SEHNR, FQNEAQ (reference sequence). This CDR3 comprises 13 residues. Written as DNA, the CDR3 is TGTGCCAGCAGCTTAGCGGGCCCCTACGAGCAGTACTTC. Translation: CASSLAGPYEQYF.